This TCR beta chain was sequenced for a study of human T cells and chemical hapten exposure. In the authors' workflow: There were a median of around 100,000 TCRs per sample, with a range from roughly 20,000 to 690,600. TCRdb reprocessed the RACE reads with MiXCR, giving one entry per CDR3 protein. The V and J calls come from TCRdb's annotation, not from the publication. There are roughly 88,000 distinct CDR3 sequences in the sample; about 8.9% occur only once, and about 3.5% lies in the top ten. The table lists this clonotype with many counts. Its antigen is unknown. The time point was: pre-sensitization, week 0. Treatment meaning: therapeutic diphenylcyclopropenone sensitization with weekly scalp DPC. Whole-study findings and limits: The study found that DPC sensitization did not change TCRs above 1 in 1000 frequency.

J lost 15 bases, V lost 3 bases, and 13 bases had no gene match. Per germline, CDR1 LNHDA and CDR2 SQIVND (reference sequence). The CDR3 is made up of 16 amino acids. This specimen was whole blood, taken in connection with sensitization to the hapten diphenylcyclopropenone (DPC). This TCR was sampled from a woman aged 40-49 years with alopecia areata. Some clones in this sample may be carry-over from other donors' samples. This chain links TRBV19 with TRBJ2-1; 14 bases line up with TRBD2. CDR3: CASSMALGLAGGGRFF. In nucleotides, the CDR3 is TGTGCCAGTAGTATGGCCCTAGGACTAGCGGGGGGAGGAAGGTTCTTC.